This TCR beta chain was retrieved from a study of vaccination effects on CD4 cells after COVID-19. The ViraFEST assay expanded antigen-specific CD4+ T cells with viral peptide pools before sequencing. Once cultured for approximately ten days, the cells underwent separation to obtain CD4+ T cells. The vaccine given was either BNT162b2 or mRNA-1273, in two doses. Nucleocapsid antibodies stayed negative before and after vaccination, showing no earlier SARS-CoV-2 infection. Germline V gives CDR1 LNHDA, CDR2 SQIVND (reference sequence). Trimming took 4 bases from V and 6 from J, leaving 10 bases between them. The length of the CDR3 is 13 residues. Clones were sequenced by immunoSEQ multiplex PCR, and TCRdb holds only the in-frame ones, with some missing. The data show roughly 27,000 clones, with approximately 71% seen just once and roughly 9% held by the top ten. About this clone: Its specificity is not known.

Sample: CD4+ T cells from PBMCs cultured with HCoV-NL63 spike peptides, taken after COVID-19 vaccination. V and J are TRBV19 and TRBJ2-1; TRBD2 is a possible D gene (6 bases). The TCR originated in a human donor who received a COVID-19 vaccine. This CDR3 is CASSNGGSNEQFF. The CDR3 DNA sequence: TGTGCCAGTAGTAACGGAGGGAGCAATGAGCAGTTCTTC.